Presented here are 10 T cell receptor beta chains from one specimen sequenced in a study of vaccination and CD4 T cells after COVID-19. Their antigens are not known. Sequencing of the DNA from cultured CD4+ T cells was carried out with the Oncomine TCR Beta short-read assay. Using the QIAamp micro DNA kit, genomic DNA was extracted from the CD4+ T cells that had been cultured. Each CDR3 protein is one row after TCRdb ran MiXCR on the PCR reads. The data hold 7,500 to 10,000 distinct CDR3 sequences, with roughly 34% observed a single time. Documented treatment: approximately 11-day PBMC culture with coronavirus spike peptide pools or control peptides (ViraFEST assay). Those CD4+ T cells from the unexposed donor predate the COVID-19 pandemic (2011-2018). Sequencing used CD4+ T cells from blood, cultured in vitro. The receptor source for this set is a human donor in good health.

Within the sample, this clonotype is large. The chain has TRBV20-1 and TRBJ2-5; D call uncertain. With 2 bases removed from V and 5 bases from J, the gap between germline ends came to 9 bases. Germline assignment: CDR1 DFQATT and CDR2 SNEGSKA (reference sequence). This CDR3 comprises 12 residues. Written as DNA, the CDR3 is TGCAGTGCTAGACCCGGCGGTGAGACCCAGTACTTC. Translated: CSARPGGETQYF.

This chain uses TRBV6-5 with TRBJ2-1; TRBD2 matches at 10 bases. This CDR3 region has 20 residues. Germline assignment: CDR1 MNHEY and CDR2 SVGAGI. Losses at the gene ends were 0 bases for V and 0 bases for J; bases not matched to a gene: 11. CDR3 region: CASSYSRWLAGESSYNEQFF. As DNA, the CDR3 is TGTGCCAGCAGTTACTCTCGCTGGCTAGCGGGAGAAAGCTCCTACAATGAGCAGTTCTTC.

The chain links TRBV6-1 to TRBJ1-2; no reliable D call. This CDR3 region has 11 residues. CDR1 is MNHNS, CDR2 SASEGT, per germline. Deletions cut 11 bases from V and 8 bases from J, with 15 bases between. CDR3 sequence reads: CAGSRETGYTF. CDR3 sequence (DNA): TGTGCCGGCTCCCGTGAGACCGGCTACACCTTC.

The V and J genes are TRBV3-1 and TRBJ1-5, with TRBD1 as a possible D gene (5 bases). CDR3 size: 15 residues. V lost 3 bases and J 4 bases, leaving 13 bases between the germline ends. Germline loops: CDR1 LGHDT, CDR2 YNNKEL (reference sequence). The CDR3, as DNA: TGTGCCAGCAGCCATGGGGGAAGAGGGAATCAGCCCCAGCATTTT. It translates to CASSHGGRGNQPQHF.

This clonotype was observed a few times. The V gene is TRBV11-1, the J gene TRBJ1-1, with D possibly being TRBD1 (5 bases). From germline, CDR1 is SGHAT and CDR2 FQDESV (reference sequence). Trimming removed 1 base from V and 3 bases from J, with 9 bases in between. The CDR3 is 14 amino acids. CDR3 DNA: TGTGCCAGCAGCTTAGGTCTCAGGGACACTGAAGCTTTCTTT. Its protein product is CASSLGLRDTEAFF. Using reference TRBV11-1 and TRBJ1-1 for the parts outside the CDR3, the full variable domain is EAEVAQSPRYKITEKSQAVAFWCDPISGHATLYWYRQILGQGPELLVQFQDESVVDDSQLPKDRFSAERLKGVDSTLKIQPAELGDSAMYLCASSLGLRDTEAFFGQGTRLTVV.

Points on this clonotype: The CDR3 end shows no conserved phenylalanine or tryptophan, and so a read error is likely. The rearrangement links TRBV20-1 to TRBJ1-1; D gene unclear. The V end was cut by 3 bases, the J end by 1 base, with 9 bases between. The CDR3 contains 13 residues. The germline CDR1 and CDR2 sequences are DFQATT and SNEGSKA (reference sequence). The CDR3 sequence is CSASSASNTEAFS. The DNA of the CDR3 is TGCAGTGCTAGCTCCGCATCGAACACTGAAGCTTTCTCT.

The rearrangement joins TRBV7-9 to TRBJ1-2; 9 bases are a match to TRBD1. V trimming: 1 base; J trimming: 5 bases; junction bases outside the gene matches: 5. Per germline, CDR1 SEHNR and CDR2 FQNEAQ (reference sequence). CDR3 length: 15 amino acids. This CDR3 is CASSLVTGTGYGYTF. The CDR3, as DNA: TGTGCCAGCAGCTTAGTTACCGGGACAGGGTATGGCTACACCTTC.

This clonotype was counted between two and nine times. V is TRBV7-2 and J is TRBJ1-6; D is uncertain. The CDR3 covers 13 residues. V lost 3 bases to trimming and J lost 7 bases, with 7 bases between them. Germline V gene data show CDR1 as SGHTA and CDR2 as FQGNSA. CDR3 in DNA: TGTGCCAGCAGCTTTCAGGCCAATTCACCCCTCCACTTT. Its protein product is CASSFQANSPLHF.

This clonotype is categorized as large. The chain employs TRBV19 and TRBJ2-5, with D unclear. The germline gives CDR1 LNHDA, CDR2 SQIVND (reference sequence). The CDR3 has 16 amino acids. V gave up 2 bases and J gave up 4 bases, with 17 bases separating them. The CDR3 reads CASSIKGSTKAETQYF. The CDR3 DNA follows: TGTGCCAGTAGTATAAAGGGCTCTACGAAGGCAGAGACCCAGTACTTC.

This clonotype was seen a handful of times. The chain joins TRBV28 to TRBJ2-7, with D perhaps TRBD1 (7 bases). Deletions cut 4 bases from V and 2 bases from J, with 15 bases between. The CDR3 has 15 amino acids. The germline V gene encodes CDR1 MDHEN and CDR2 SYDVKM. CDR3 nucleotides: TGTGCCAGCAGTTGGGCGGGACAGCTCCCCTACGAGCAGTACTTC. Amino acids: CASSWAGQLPYEQYF.